The 31 T cell receptor beta chains listed next were all sequenced from one sample in a study of Ad26.COV2.S vaccination and SARS-CoV-2 variants (dated by TCRdb to the early 2020s). The receptor library was made with the immunoSEQ multiplex PCR assay. This is the immuneACCESS table as TCRdb keeps it, with only in-frame sequences that have V and J called. A part of the clones is gone; compared with another copy, unresolved V genes explain less than half, and the rest is unexplained. The sample table lists about 440,000 clones, 90% of them with a count of one. The top ten clonotypes cover around 4.5% of the sample. Interpreted using the paper, the treatment or condition label stands for: approximately 18 received Ad26.COV2.S at low or high dose, single or two shots; roughly 5 received placebo; per-sample allocation not given. Repertoires of vaccine and placebo recipients were sequenced from samples taken on day 63 after the first injection.

The source material was peripheral blood, sampled in a trial of Ad26.COV2.S vaccine versus placebo. Source of these receptors: a person between 18 and 59 years old who received the Ad26.COV2.S COVID-19 vaccine or a placebo.

The rearrangement links TRBV28 to TRBJ2-7; TRBD2 matches 10 bases. The germline gives CDR1 MDHEN, CDR2 SYDVKM. The CDR3 contains 15 residues. Trimming cost V 3 bases and J 7 bases; bases outside gene matches: 9. The CDR3 is CASSLGAGGPREQYF. The CDR3 coding sequence is TGTGCCAGCAGTTTGGGAGCGGGAGGGCCGAGAGAGCAGTACTTC.

The chain links TRBV4-2 to TRBJ2-6, with 9 positions matching TRBD1. Germline assignment: CDR1 LGHNA and CDR2 YNFKEQ. The CDR3 extends over 17 amino acids. The trim removed 2 bases at V and 4 bases at J, leaving 6 bases unmatched. CDR3 in DNA: TGTGCCAGCAGCCAAACCGGGACAGGGTTCGGGGCCAACGTCCTGACTTTC. Its protein is CASSQTGTGFGANVLTF.

The chain joins TRBV6-2 or TRBV6-3 to TRBJ1-4; D is ambiguous. Germline CDR1 and CDR2: MNHEY and SVGEGT. CDR3 length: 14 amino acids. With 4 bases removed from V and 7 bases from J, the gap between germline ends came to 13 bases. CDR3 nucleotide sequence: TGTGCCAGCAGTTTCCTTGGCCGGGTTGAAAAACTGTTTTTT. Its protein is CASSFLGRVEKLFF.

V usage is TRBV13 and J usage is TRBJ2-3; the D is unclear. Trimming stripped 3 bases from V and 0 bases from J, with 7 bases between. The CDR3 extends over 14 amino acids. Germline lookup yields CDR1 PRHDT and CDR2 FYEKMQ (reference sequence). The CDR3 protein is CASSLASSTDTQYF. Written as DNA, the CDR3 is TGTGCCAGCAGCTTGGCCTCTAGCACAGATACGCAGTATTTT.

The chain combines TRBV7-3 with TRBJ1-6; possibly TRBD1 for D (6 bases). The V end lost 5 bases, the J end lost 5 bases, and 10 bases lay between the germline ends. This CDR3 contains 14 residues. The germline V gene has CDR1 SGHTA and CDR2 FQGTGA. For the CDR3, the DNA is TGTGCCAGCAGCAACGGACAGAATAATTCACCCCTCCACTTT. The encoded protein is CASSNGQNNSPLHF.

The V call is TRBV4-2, the J call TRBJ2-3; the D is unclear. Germline V lookup: CDR1 LGHNA, CDR2 YNFKEQ. The CDR3 is 17 amino acids. Trimming took off 4 bases at V and 2 bases at J, with 19 bases between the two ends. The CDR3 nucleotides are TGTGCCAGCAGCCCCCGAGGAACAAAAGACACCACAGATACGCAGTATTTT. This gives the protein CASSPRGTKDTTDTQYF.

The chain combines TRBV27 with TRBJ2-5; D is perhaps TRBD2 (6 bases). V was shortened by 6 bases and J by 6 bases, with 8 bases between the two germline ends. This CDR3 has 11 residues. Germline CDR1 reads MNHEY; CDR2 reads SMNVEV (reference sequence). DNA of the CDR3: TGTGCCAGCAGCCGCGGGAAGACCCAGTACTTC. The encoded protein is CASSRGKTQYF.

The genes are TRBV6-5 and TRBJ1-1; the D gene is possibly TRBD1 (6 bases). The CDR3 consists of 14 residues. The V and J ends lost 6 bases and 1 base respectively, with 12 bases between them. The V gene's germline CDR1 is MNHEY and CDR2 SVGAGI. The CDR3 spells CASSRTVGNTEAFF. CDR3 DNA: TGTGCCAGCAGCCGGACAGTGGGGAACACTGAAGCTTTCTTT.

In its sample, this clone was seen once. This chain links TRBV11-2 with TRBJ2-4; D remains unclear. This CDR3 comprises 13 residues. Germline V gives CDR1 SGHAT, CDR2 FQNNGV. The V end was cut by 3 bases, the J end by 0 bases, with 3 bases between. DNA for the CDR3: TGTGCCAGCAGCTTGACAGCCAAAAACATTCAGTACTTC. Its translation: CASSLTAKNIQYF.

The chain couples TRBV7-2 to TRBJ2-7; no clear D. The CDR3 loop spans 14 amino acids. With 2 bases removed from V and 0 bases from J, the gap between germline ends came to 8 bases. Germline V gene lookup returns CDR1 SGHTA and CDR2 FQGNSA. This CDR3 is CASSLTILSYEQYF. CDR3 DNA: TGTGCCAGCAGCTTAACTATTCTCTCCTACGAGCAGTACTTC.

This clone was counted a single time. V is TRBV5-1 and J is TRBJ2-3, with 11 bases lining up with TRBD2. The CDR3 covers 17 residues. V lost 0 bases and J lost 5; bases outside the gene matches: 8. CDR1 and CDR2 (germline): SGHRS, YFSETQ. The CDR3 DNA reads as TGCGCCAGCAGCTTGGAGGTAGCGGGAGGGCCAAGAGATACGCAGTATTTT. Encoded protein: CASSLEVAGGPRDTQYF.

The CDR3 bases are TGTGCCATCAGCGCTGACAGGGGATACTCCTACGAGCAGTACTTC. Translating gives CAISADRGYSYEQYF. V usage is TRBV10-3 and J usage is TRBJ2-7, with 8 bases fitting TRBD1. J was trimmed by 0 bases and V by 6 bases; bases with no gene match: 7. The CDR3 length is 15 residues. CDR1 is ENHRY and CDR2 is SYGVKD in the germline V gene.

This clone was seen once. Other DNA sequences from this sample encode an identical CDR3 as well. The chain employs TRBV19 and TRBJ2-5, with D perhaps matching TRBD2 (6 bases). There are 13 residues in the CDR3. The V and J ends lost 3 bases and 2 bases respectively, with 7 bases between them. Germline CDR1 LNHDA, CDR2 SQIVND (reference sequence). CDR3 nucleotides: TGTGCCAGTAGTATGACTAGACAAGAGACCCAGTACTTC. Its protein product is CASSMTRQETQYF. The full variable domain, completed using reference TRBV19 and TRBJ2-5, is DGGITQSPKYLFRKEGQNVTLSCEQNLNHDAMYWYRQDPGQGLRLIYYSQIVNDFQKGDIAEGYSVSREKKESFPLTVTSAQKNPTAFYLCASSMTRQETQYFGPGTRLLVL.

Note on this clone: Other DNA sequences within the sample encode an identical CDR3. V and J are TRBV5-1 and TRBJ2-1; no clear D. Germline CDR1 reads SGHRS; CDR2 reads YFSETQ. The CDR3 runs 13 residues. The V end was cut by 1 base, the J end by 5 bases, with 7 bases between. CDR3 bases: TGCGCCAGCAGCTTGAGTCCAGACAATGAGCAGTTCTTC. This codes for CASSLSPDNEQFF.

The rearrangement uses TRBV12-3 or TRBV12-4 and TRBJ1-5; D uncertain. The CDR3 is made up of 13 amino acids. V was clipped by 2 bases and J by 2 bases, with 4 bases between them. Here the CDR3 DNA reads TGTGCCAGCAGTTTAAGTGGCAATCAGCCCCAGCATTTT. Translated, it gives CASSLSGNQPQHF.

This rearrangement joins TRBV9 to TRBJ2-3; 8 bases are a match to TRBD1. The CDR3 contains 15 residues. The germline V gene has CDR1 SGDLS and CDR2 YYNGEE. V shed 3 bases, J shed 2 bases, and the junction held 5 bases outside the gene matches. DNA of the CDR3: TGTGCCAGCAGCGCGGGACAGGCTTTCACAGATACGCAGTATTTT. This gives the protein CASSAGQAFTDTQYF.

The CDR3 spells CASSLNSGTWGNEQFF. CDR3 sequence (DNA): TGTGCCAGCAGCTTAAATAGCGGGACTTGGGGCAATGAGCAGTTCTTC. This sequence joins TRBV7-3 and TRBJ2-1, with 8 bases lining up with TRBD2. CDR1 is SGHTA, CDR2 FQGTGA, per germline. The CDR3 extends over 16 amino acids. V gave up 1 base and J gave up 6 bases; unmatched junction bases: 8.

The V call is TRBV20-1, the J call TRBJ2-7; D not resolved. The CDR3 contains 11 residues. Germline V gives CDR1 DFQATT, CDR2 SNEGSKA (reference sequence). V was trimmed by 3 bases and J by 6 bases, leaving 9 bases between them. The CDR3 protein is CSARASREQYF. The DNA of the CDR3 is TGCAGTGCTAGGGCCTCCCGCGAGCAGTACTTC.

The J gene is TRBJ1-5, the V gene TRBV10-3; D is uncertain. Trimming removed 6 bases at V and 0 bases at J, with 12 bases between. Per the germline V gene, CDR1 is ENHRY and CDR2 is SYGVKD. The CDR3 loop spans 15 amino acids. This chain's CDR3 is CAIRANPDSNQPQHF. CDR3 bases: TGTGCCATCAGAGCGAATCCTGATAGCAATCAGCCCCAGCATTTT.

The V gene is TRBV30, the J gene TRBJ2-7; 11 bases match TRBD1. Germline CDR1 is GTSNPN and CDR2 is SVGIG (reference sequence). The J segment lost 2 bases and the V segment lost 5 bases, leaving 5 bases of the junction unmatched. CDR3 size: 14 residues. The CDR3 DNA reads TGTGCCTGGGGTCCGGGACAGGGGGCCTACGAGCAGTACTTC. Protein product: CAWGPGQGAYEQYF.

V is TRBV4-1 and J is TRBJ2-7; 10 bases are a match to TRBD2. Germline CDR1 MGHRA, CDR2 YSYEKL. V lost 6 bases to trimming and J lost 4 bases; unmatched junction nucleotides: 6. The CDR3 spans 14 residues. In nucleotides, the CDR3 is TGCGCCAGCAGACCAGCGGGAGGGTCATACGAGCAGTACTTC. Translating it yields CASRPAGGSYEQYF.

This clone showed up just a few times. The chain is built from TRBV6-6 and TRBJ2-7, with D uncertain. The CDR3 runs 12 residues. In germline, CDR1 is MNHNY, CDR2 SVGAGI (reference sequence). Trimming pared 5 bases from V and 13 bases from J, leaving 18 bases between. This CDR3 reads CASSPVGLVVYF. CDR3 sequence (DNA): TGTGCCAGCAGTCCCGTGGGCTTGGTGGTCTACTTC.

This rearrangement joins TRBV4-1 to TRBJ2-3; 7 bases line up with TRBD2. Germline loops: CDR1 MGHRA, CDR2 YSYEKL. The V and J ends lost 1 base and 0 bases, in that order; junction bases with no gene match: 7. The CDR3 is made up of 17 amino acids. For the CDR3, the DNA is TGCGCCAGCAGCCAAGTGGCGGGAGTCTTTAGCACAGATACGCAGTATTTT. Amino acid sequence: CASSQVAGVFSTDTQYF.

This chain connects TRBV10-3 to TRBJ1-1; D uncertain. The CDR3 covers 13 residues. From germline, CDR1 is ENHRY and CDR2 SYGVKD. The V end was cut by 2 bases, the J end by 6 bases, with 10 bases between. The CDR3 here is CAISEGLVSEAFF. CDR3 DNA sequence: TGTGCCATCAGTGAGGGTCTGGTTTCTGAAGCTTTCTTT.

This clone was counted a few times. The chain combines TRBV12-2 with TRBJ1-3; the listed D gene, TRBD1, was not tested against the DNA. TRBV12-2 is a known pseudogene. The length of the CDR3 is 17 residues. CDR3 sequence (DNA): TGTGCAAGTCGCCTAGGTCGTGCAGGGGGCTCTGGAAACACCATATATTTT. It codes for CASRLGRAGGSGNTIYF.

V and J are TRBV6-5 and TRBJ2-2; 7 bases are shared with TRBD2. V trimming: 7 bases; J trimming: 13 bases; junction bases outside the gene matches: 15. The CDR3 extends over 14 amino acids. The germline V gene has CDR1 MNHEY and CDR2 SVGAGI. CDR3 coding DNA: TGTGCCAGCACTGCGCGGGACTACTCTTTTGGGCTGTTTTTT. Translation gives CASTARDYSFGLFF.

The rearrangement links TRBV9 to TRBJ1-1, with unresolved D. V was cut by 4 bases and J by 1 base, with 14 bases left in between. This CDR3 has 15 amino acids. Germline V CDR1 and CDR2: SGDLS, YYNGEE. CDR3 nucleotides: TGTGCCAGCAGCCCCATAGGATTAACGAACACTGAAGCTTTCTTT. This translates into CASSPIGLTNTEAFF.

This chain uses TRBV6-4 with TRBJ2-1, with 11 nucleotides matching TRBD2. V lost 0 bases and J lost 7; bases outside the gene matches: 2. Germline V lookup: CDR1 MRHNA, CDR2 SNTAGT. This CDR3 comprises 15 residues. The CDR3 here is CASSDSTSGKNEQFF. For the CDR3, the DNA is TGTGCCAGCAGTGACTCGACTAGCGGGAAAAATGAGCAGTTCTTC.

The rearrangement joins TRBV19 to TRBJ2-1; TRBD2 might be the D (5 bases). Per the germline V gene, CDR1 is LNHDA and CDR2 is SQIVND (reference sequence). CDR3 length: 15 amino acids. Trimming pared 5 bases from V and 3 bases from J, leaving 14 bases between. CDR3 in DNA: TGTGCCAGTAGTCCATTACTCGGGGTCTACAATGAGCAGTTCTTC. This sequence encodes CASSPLLGVYNEQFF.

The DNA for the CDR3 is TGTGCCACCAGTGACCGGACTAGACTGATAGATACGCAGTATTTT. This codes for CATSDRTRLIDTQYF. The chain recombines TRBV24-1 with TRBJ2-3; 7 positions agree with TRBD2. The trim removed 4 bases at V and 5 bases at J, leaving 8 bases unmatched. The germline CDR1 and CDR2 sequences are KGHDR and SFDVKD. This CDR3 is built from 15 residues.

The J gene is TRBJ1-6, the V gene TRBV6-2 or TRBV6-3; 8 bases line up with TRBD1. Germline trimming cut 5 bases from V and 10 bases from J; bases unmatched to any gene: 13. The CDR3 is 16 amino acids. Germline V gene sequence: CDR1 MNHEY, CDR2 SVGEGT. The CDR3, as DNA: TGTGCCAGCAGTCTCTCTTCAAACAGGGGGGACTCACCCCTCCACTTT. Encoded protein: CASSLSSNRGDSPLHF.